This T cell receptor beta chain is drawn from a study of shared clonotypes between healthy human individuals. Study conclusions and caveats: About 5% of naive CD4 clonotypes were shared across four donors. Naive subsets generally exceeded memory subsets in estimated richness.

As regards this clone: What it binds is unknown.

The germline gives CDR1 SGHRS, CDR2 YFSETQ. V lost 1 base, J lost 0 bases, and 10 bases lay in between. The CDR3 has 16 amino acids. The table came from immunoSEQ multiplex PCR; TCRdb's copy has only in-frame clones and leaves some out. The sample lists about 330,000 clones, around nine tenths seen once, with around 15% in the top ten. Donors had no recently reported acute infections or vaccinations and were HIV-negative. CCR7-negative CD45RA+ TemRA cells were combined with CD45RO+ cells to form CD8 memory. The V gene is TRBV5-1, the J gene TRBJ2-2, with unresolved D. The TCR originated in a man younger than 35 in good health. Sequencing was performed on memory CD8+ T cells sorted from blood. Subset specified: CD45RO+ cells pooled with CCR7-negative TemRA cells. The DNA of the CDR3 is TGCGCCAGCAGCTTGCGGGCCGCTTCGAACACCGGGGAGCTGTTTTTT. It is translated as CASSLRAASNTGELFF.